This entry lists 15 T cell receptor beta chains sequenced from one sample in a study of blood T cell repertoires in COVID-19. Generated by immunoSEQ multiplex PCR, the TCRdb table keeps only in-frame clones and is missing some. Counted here are roughly 120,000 clones, 90% to 95% occurring once; the ten biggest clones make up around 2%. The sequencing sample was made of peripheral blood. The receptors shown here come from a man aged 50 or older with COVID-19, enrolled during active disease.

The chain couples TRBV7-9 to TRBJ2-5; 13 nucleotides match TRBD2. Germline V gene data show CDR1 as SEHNR and CDR2 as FQNEAQ (reference sequence). CDR3 length: 16 residues. V lost 3 bases and J lost 5; bases outside the gene matches: 6. The CDR3 is CASSFRLAGGVETQYF. CDR3 nucleotide sequence: TGTGCCAGCAGCTTCAGACTAGCGGGAGGAGTCGAGACCCAGTACTTC. Full variable domain (missing parts from reference TRBV7-9 and TRBJ2-5): DTGVSQNPRHKITKRGQNVTFRCDPISEHNRLYWYRQTLGQGPEFLTYFQNEAQLEKSRLLSDRFSAERPKGSFSTLEIQRTEQGDSAMYLCASSFRLAGGVETQYFGPGTRLLVL.

The chain is built from TRBV28 and TRBJ1-5; D is unclear. The CDR3 is 13 amino acids. V was pared by 1 base and J by 6 bases, with 7 bases between. CDR1 and CDR2 from the germline V gene are MDHEN and SYDVKM. The chain's CDR3 is CASSLSYAQPQHF. The DNA of the CDR3 is TGTGCCAGCAGTTTATCCTATGCTCAGCCCCAGCATTTT.

The rearrangement links TRBV11-2 to TRBJ2-5; 10 bases align to TRBD1. Per the germline V gene, CDR1 is SGHAT and CDR2 is FQNNGV. The CDR3 loop spans 16 amino acids. V lost 4 bases to trimming and J lost 5 bases; unmatched junction nucleotides: 10. CDR3 nucleotides: TGTGCCAGCAGCTCTGACGCCGGGACAGGGGCGGAGACCCAGTACTTC. This gives the protein CASSSDAGTGAETQYF.

This chain links TRBV7-2 with TRBJ2-3, with D possibly TRBD2 on 5 matching bases. This CDR3 comprises 15 residues. Germline CDR1 SGHTA, CDR2 FQGNSA. Trimming cost V 2 bases and J 0 bases, with 9 bases left between them. CDR3 amino acids: CASSLLSGSTDTQYF. The CDR3 region has the DNA TGTGCCAGCAGCTTATTGAGCGGTAGCACAGATACGCAGTATTTT.

The chain joins TRBV19 to TRBJ2-7; 8 nucleotides agree with TRBD1. This CDR3 region has 15 residues. Germline CDR1 and CDR2: LNHDA and SQIVND (reference sequence). V shed 5 bases, J shed 2 bases, and the junction held 8 bases outside the gene matches. The DNA of the CDR3 is TGTGCCAGTAGTCCCAGGGGGCAAGACACCTACGAGCAGTACTTC. It codes for CASSPRGQDTYEQYF. Full variable domain (outside the CDR3, taken from reference TRBV19 and TRBJ2-7): DGGITQSPKYLFRKEGQNVTLSCEQNLNHDAMYWYRQDPGQGLRLIYYSQIVNDFQKGDIAEGYSVSREKKESFPLTVTSAQKNPTAFYLCASSPRGQDTYEQYFGPGTRLTVT.

V usage is TRBV18 and J usage is TRBJ2-2, with 14 bases aligning to TRBD2. This CDR3 has 15 amino acids. The V and J ends lost 3 bases and 7 bases, in that order; junction bases with no gene match: 1. Germline values: CDR1 KGHSH, CDR2 LQKENI. The CDR3 coding sequence is TGTGCCAGCTCACCGGGACTAGCGGGAGTCGGGGAGCTGTTTTTT. Residues: CASSPGLAGVGELFF.

Here the CDR3 DNA reads TGTGCCAGTAGTATCGGGAGCTCCACCTATTACTACAATGAGCAGTTCTTC. Translating it yields CASSIGSSTYYYNEQFF. The gene calls are TRBV19 and TRBJ2-1, with D possibly being TRBD2 (6 bases). This CDR3 has 17 residues. Trimming took 3 bases from V and 3 from J, leaving 18 bases between them. Germline-derived CDR1 and CDR2 are LNHDA and SQIVND (reference sequence).

The rearrangement links TRBV6-2 or TRBV6-3 to TRBJ1-6; TRBD1 aligns across 9 bases. Germline-derived CDR1 and CDR2 are MNHEY and SVGEGT. The ends lost 6 bases at V and 14 bases at J; junction bases unmatched: 11. This CDR3 is 14 amino acids long. CDR3 residues: CASSPGQGTSALHF. The CDR3 DNA sequence: TGTGCCAGCAGCCCTGGACAGGGGACCTCGGCCCTCCACTTT.

The chain links TRBV15 to TRBJ2-1; the D gene is possibly TRBD2 (6 bases). CDR3 length: 17 amino acids. V gave up 2 bases and J gave up 0 bases, with 14 bases separating them. Per the germline V gene, CDR1 is LNHNV and CDR2 is YYDKDF (reference sequence). The CDR3 nucleotides are TGTGCCACCAGCAGATCCGGGACTTTTAGCTCCTACAATGAGCAGTTCTTC. It encodes CATSRSGTFSSYNEQFF. Combining the CDR3 with reference TRBV15 and TRBJ2-1 gives the whole variable domain DAMVIQNPRYQVTQFGKPVTLSCSQTLNHNVMYWYQQKSSQAPKLLFHYYDKDFNNEADTPDNFQSRRPNTSFCFLDIRSPGLGDTAMYLCATSRSGTFSSYNEQFFGPGTRLTVL.

This clone has only one observation. The chain is built from TRBV7-2 and TRBJ2-1; TRBD2 aligns across 7 bases. J lost 0 bases, V lost 1 base, and 6 bases had no gene match. This CDR3 is built from 17 residues. Germline V gene data show CDR1 as SGHTA and CDR2 as FQGNSA. The DNA for the CDR3 is TGTGCCAGCAGCTTAGACTCTGGGACTATCTCCTACAATGAGCAGTTCTTC. Translating it yields CASSLDSGTISYNEQFF. Full variable domain (missing parts from reference TRBV7-2 and TRBJ2-1): GAGVSQSPSNKVTEKGKDVELRCDPISGHTALYWYRQSLGQGLEFLIYFQGNSAPDKSGLPSDRFSAERTGGSVSTLTIQRTQQEDSAVYLCASSLDSGTISYNEQFFGPGTRLTVL.

The rearrangement joins TRBV18 to TRBJ2-7, with 7 bases identical to TRBD1. This CDR3 is 15 amino acids long. Germline CDR1 is KGHSH and CDR2 is LQKENI. The J segment lost 2 bases and the V segment lost 4 bases, leaving 8 bases of the junction unmatched. The chain's CDR3 is CASSHSSQGPYEQYF. The CDR3 nucleotides are TGTGCCAGCTCACATAGTTCACAGGGGCCCTACGAGCAGTACTTC.

This chain uses TRBV19 with TRBJ2-3; 9 nucleotides agree with TRBD2. The CDR3 consists of 15 residues. CDR1 and CDR2 from the germline V gene are LNHDA and SQIVND (reference sequence). J lost 2 bases, V lost 3 bases, and 3 bases had no gene match. The CDR3 loop reads CASSIAGGYTDTQYF. In DNA form, the CDR3 reads TGTGCCAGTAGTATTGCGGGAGGGTACACAGATACGCAGTATTTT.

J is TRBJ2-7 and V is TRBV6-5, with D uncertain. Germline CDR1 and CDR2: MNHEY and SVGAGI. Trimming pared 6 bases from V and 0 bases from J, leaving 9 bases between. The CDR3 length is 13 residues. In DNA, the CDR3 is TGTGCCAGCAGCTCTGACATCTCCTACGAGCAGTACTTC. Its translation: CASSSDISYEQYF.

The gene calls are TRBV10-3 and TRBJ1-3, with D possibly being TRBD1 (6 bases). The V gene's germline CDR1 is ENHRY and CDR2 SYGVKD. The CDR3 spans 18 residues. Trimming removed 2 bases at V and 0 bases at J, with 17 bases between. CDR3 bases: TGTGCCATCAGTGAGCCGGGGCGGCCAGGGGCCTCTGGAAACACCATATATTTT. It yields the protein CAISEPGRPGASGNTIYF.

This chain joins TRBV5-4 and TRBJ2-2; 7 bases line up with TRBD1. The V and J ends lost 4 bases and 4 bases, in that order; junction bases with no gene match: 10. The germline V gene has CDR1 SGHNT and CDR2 YYREEE (reference sequence). There are 16 residues in the CDR3. This chain's CDR3 is CASSMVYRGGTGELFF. CDR3 DNA sequence: TGTGCCAGCAGCATGGTCTACAGGGGTGGCACCGGGGAGCTGTTTTTT.